The rows below give T cell receptor beta chains drawn from one sample of a study of blood T cell repertoires in COVID-19. The repertoire was sequenced with immunoSEQ multiplex PCR; TCRdb's copy has only in-frame clones and lacks some. Of under 250,000 clones listed, about 86% are singletons. The material sequenced was PBMCs or T cells enriched from blood (not recorded which). The receptors originated from a woman aged 35 to 49 with acute COVID-19. CDR3s leave out the opening cysteine and the closing phenylalanine or tryptophan.

CDR3aa | v_gene
ASSSEGNTEAF | TRBV7-9
ASSVDNSNQPQH | TRBV9
ASSQTSGQETQY | TRBV3-1/TRBV3-2
ASSPRTLGNTIY | TRBV7-8
ASSLLGQAYEQY | TRBV5-8
ASSPLGPGRGYGYT | TRBV5-5
ASSTSGENTGELF | TRBV2
ASSLFTGGKELF | TRBV5-1
ASSDRVSYNSPLH | TRBV2
ASRGRWGQSYEAF | TRBV11-3
AERARDNEQF | TRBV2
SVEDRQGASEAF | TRBV29-1
ASSVDRGLADTQY | TRBV27
ASSLTPSVTYEQY | TRBV3-1/TRBV3-2
ASSQGSSGYEQY | TRBV4-2
ASRGGGNYNSPLH | TRBV11-2
ASSQKWASGGANVLT | TRBV4-2
ASSVAPGQGLSLGYT | TRBV9
ASSQTLAGGNTGELF | TRBV3-1/TRBV3-2
ASKDRANTEAF | TRBV6-4
ASTWGLYGYT | TRBV19
ASSPQETHYGYT | TRBV18
ASRGQGSDSPLH | TRBV6-4
AVSDRDTGELF | TRBV6-4
ASSQGRVDGYT | TRBV14
ASSRGRTQNTEAF | TRBV3-1/TRBV3-2
ASQVYGYT | TRBV30
ASSFLGSATGELF | TRBV7-3
ASSQGGQGKAEAF | TRBV4-1
ASSTRGYGANVLT | TRBV6-2/TRBV6-3
ASSVAPTSGGNEQF | TRBV9
ASSQDGTEIYEQY | TRBV4-1
ACGVREKLF | TRBV30
ASSQDYGGYNEQF | TRBV4-1
ASRGLAGVDTQY | TRBV5-1
ASSMGGVLAGGLYEQY | TRBV19
ASSLKQGDGGEAF | TRBV4-3
ASRDRGPYEQY | TRBV6-5
ASSLDSSDYGYT | TRBV7-9
AWIAPGRYT | TRBV30
ASSPRQNTEAF | TRBV6-5
ASSVEGQGYYGYT | TRBV9
ASSPYTYEQY | TRBV28
ASSRQGGSPLH | TRBV11-2
ASSLGVLGGYT | TRBV12-3/TRBV12-4